This TCR beta chain comes out of a study of blood T cell repertoires in COVID-19. The data were produced by immunoSEQ multiplex PCR, yet TCRdb's version contains in-frame clones alone and is incomplete. The data show more than 200,000 clones, 88% seen once. The CDR3 covers 15 residues. V lost 7 bases, J lost 0 bases, and 12 bases lay in between. CDR1 and CDR2 from the germline V gene are LNHDA and SQIVND (reference sequence). The source is a man aged 35-49 years with acute or convalescent COVID-19. V and J are TRBV19 and TRBJ2-2; maybe TRBD1 (5 bases). The source material was peripheral blood. CDR3 sequence: CASTPGHANTGELFF. In DNA form, the CDR3 reads TGTGCCAGTACCCCCGGACACGCGAACACCGGGGAGCTGTTTTTT.